These T cell receptor beta chains were read from a single sample in a study of CD8 T cells in ankylosing spondylitis. TCRdb fed the 5' RACE reads into MiXCR, producing one record per CDR3 protein. The top ten clones hold 13% to 15% of a sample with 200,000 to 250,000 distinct CDR3 sequences, about 7.3% of them seen once. Source material: blood, either unsorted or a sorted T cell fraction (not recorded which). These receptors originate from a male donor with ankylosing spondylitis. The conserved cysteine and the conserved F or W are not part of the CDR3 here. Expanded clones get a size class; other rows say once, few or many, or leave the size out.

J gene: TRBJ2-1; clone size: few; V gene: TRBV29-1; CDR3 protein: SVVGTGSSYNEQF
J gene: TRBJ2-5; clone size: many; V gene: TRBV4-2; CDR3 protein: ASSQDDTGSETQY
J gene: TRBJ2-3; clone size: many; V gene: TRBV3-1; CDR3 protein: ASSRPGQRYGY
J gene: TRBJ2-3; clone size: few; V gene: TRBV7-9; CDR3 protein: ASSSRLATSTDTQY
J gene: TRBJ2-1; clone size: many; V gene: TRBV28; CDR3 protein: ASSQNNEQF
J gene: TRBJ2-1; clone size: -; V gene: TRBV11-1; CDR3 protein: ASSPLLSSYNEQF
J gene: TRBJ2-7; clone size: many; V gene: TRBV28; CDR3 protein: ASSSGAGGSYEQY
J gene: TRBJ2-5; clone size: many; V gene: TRBV5-1; CDR3 protein: ASSYRDPGTQY
J gene: TRBJ1-6; clone size: many; V gene: TRBV10-3; CDR3 protein: AISESGRSYNSPLH
J gene: TRBJ2-1; clone size: -; V gene: TRBV19; CDR3 protein: ASTDGTSGYNEQF
J gene: TRBJ2-1; clone size: many; V gene: TRBV14; CDR3 protein: ASSRDWTSYNEQF
J gene: TRBJ2-3; clone size: many; V gene: TRBV29-1; CDR3 protein: SVVGASGDFTDTQY
J gene: TRBJ1-5; clone size: many; V gene: TRBV12-3/TRBV12-4; CDR3 protein: ASSLGGGGKPQH
J gene: TRBJ2-7; clone size: few; V gene: TRBV4-2; CDR3 protein: ASSQAVGGYEQY
J gene: TRBJ1-2; clone size: few; V gene: TRBV6-1; CDR3 protein: ASQGENYGYT
J gene: TRBJ2-1; clone size: many; V gene: TRBV7-9; CDR3 protein: ASSFGLAGGSNEQF
J gene: TRBJ2-7; clone size: -; V gene: TRBV20-1; CDR3 protein: SARDLGTSGRPYEQY
J gene: TRBJ2-7; clone size: many; V gene: TRBV6-1; CDR3 protein: ASSTRDSGPQWPYEQY
J gene: TRBJ2-7; clone size: many; V gene: TRBV27; CDR3 protein: ASSFVGKSYEQY
J gene: TRBJ2-5; clone size: many; V gene: TRBV4-1; CDR3 protein: ASSQDPSLETQY
J gene: TRBJ1-3; clone size: few; V gene: TRBV29-1; CDR3 protein: SVGGGNTIY
J gene: TRBJ2-2; clone size: many; V gene: TRBV19; CDR3 protein: ALQIGGTGELF
J gene: TRBJ1-5; clone size: many; V gene: TRBV12-3/TRBV12-4; CDR3 protein: ASRRDRGNQPQH
J gene: TRBJ2-1; clone size: many; V gene: TRBV9; CDR3 protein: ASSPLILAGGDGQF
J gene: TRBJ2-1; clone size: many; V gene: TRBV29-1; CDR3 protein: SVVILELADYNEQF
J gene: TRBJ1-4; clone size: many; V gene: TRBV9; CDR3 protein: ASSPGRPNEKLF
J gene: TRBJ2-7; clone size: many; V gene: TRBV7-9; CDR3 protein: ASSDPVGQGLYEQY
J gene: TRBJ1-5; clone size: many; V gene: TRBV12-3/TRBV12-4; CDR3 protein: ASSSPTNQPQH
J gene: TRBJ1-1; clone size: many; V gene: TRBV4-3; CDR3 protein: ASSPETGWNTEAF
J gene: TRBJ2-1; clone size: many; V gene: TRBV4-3; CDR3 protein: ASGQAGAYNEQF
J gene: TRBJ1-1; clone size: many; V gene: TRBV7-9; CDR3 protein: ASSHFPGQGLETEAF
J gene: TRBJ2-7; clone size: -; V gene: TRBV19; CDR3 protein: ASSRGREITYEQY
J gene: TRBJ2-7; clone size: few; V gene: TRBV6-2/TRBV6-3; CDR3 protein: ASSYLDREYEQY
J gene: TRBJ2-3; clone size: -; V gene: TRBV20-1; CDR3 protein: SATMTSSYTDTQY
J gene: TRBJ2-5; clone size: many; V gene: TRBV10-3; CDR3 protein: AISDGRQETQY
J gene: TRBJ2-7; clone size: many; V gene: TRBV12-3/TRBV12-4; CDR3 protein: ASSSQGGERYYEQY
J gene: TRBJ2-3; clone size: -; V gene: TRBV13; CDR3 protein: ASSQGGLGTDTQY
J gene: TRBJ2-7; clone size: many; V gene: TRBV28; CDR3 protein: ASSPWTKRDEQY